The 22 T cell receptor beta chains in this list originate from one sample, sequenced in a study of blood T cell repertoires in COVID-19 (dated by TCRdb to the early 2020s). The library was built by means of the immunoSEQ multiplex PCR assay. The table comes from immuneACCESS by way of TCRdb, which keeps in-frame sequences with V and J called. Part of the clones is missing from these tables; in studies checked, under half for an unresolved V gene and the rest for unknown reasons. This sample gives about 15,000 clones in total; over 65% of them show up just once. The ten largest clones capture about 14% of the sample. The sample was peripheral blood. The receptor set was obtained from a human donor in a cohort sampled during active COVID-19.

V usage is TRBV2 and J usage is TRBJ1-1, with D perhaps TRBD1 (5 bases). V lost 6 bases to trimming and J lost 4 bases, with 18 bases between them. The CDR3 length is 15 residues. Germline CDR1 is SNHLY and CDR2 is FYNNEI. The CDR3 bases are TGTGCCAGCAGGCCAATTCAGGTGCAGGGCACTGAAGCTTTCTTT. Amino acids: CASRPIQVQGTEAFF.

The chain links TRBV28 to TRBJ1-2; TRBD1 agrees at 8 bases. The CDR3 totals 14 residues. Germline values: CDR1 MDHEN, CDR2 SYDVKM. J gave up 2 bases and V 4 bases, and 3 bases lay outside the gene matches. Written as DNA, the CDR3 is TGTGCCAGCAGTTCAGGGGGCTGGAACTATGGCTACACCTTC. This gives the protein CASSSGGWNYGYTF.

The J gene is TRBJ2-7, the V gene TRBV5-6, with 7 bases aligning to TRBD1. Germline CDR1 reads SGHDT; CDR2 reads YYEEEE. V shed 4 bases, J shed 6 bases, and the junction held 10 bases outside the gene matches. The CDR3 has 14 residues. CDR3 nucleotides: TGTGCCAGCAGCGGACGACAGGGTTTCAGCGAGCAGTACTTC. The encoded protein is CASSGRQGFSEQYF.

This chain links TRBV4-1 with TRBJ2-7; TRBD2 matches 7 bases. The CDR3 spans 15 residues. The V gene end was trimmed by 0 bases and the J gene end by 5 bases; junction bases not matched to a gene: 7. CDR1 and CDR2 (germline): MGHRA, YSYEKL. CDR3 coding DNA: TGCGCCAGCAGCCAAGATCGGGGGAGGGCCAACGAGCAGTACTTC. It yields the protein CASSQDRGRANEQYF.

The sample holds one count of this clone. This chain uses TRBV6-1 with TRBJ2-1, with D maybe TRBD2 (7 bases). Trimming removed 3 bases from V and 6 bases from J, with 15 bases in between. This CDR3 is built from 15 residues. Germline CDR1 reads MNHNS; CDR2 reads SASEGT. The CDR3: CASSDFEGGTNEQFF. In DNA form, the CDR3 reads TGTGCCAGCAGTGATTTTGAGGGGGGGACCAATGAGCAGTTCTTC.

The chain carries TRBV19 and TRBJ2-2; D remains ambiguous. With 0 bases removed from V and 3 bases from J, the gap between germline ends came to 8 bases. This CDR3 has 15 residues. The V gene's germline CDR1 is LNHDA and CDR2 SQIVND (reference sequence). CDR3 sequence reads: CASSIDPRYTGELFF. CDR3 nucleotides: TGTGCCAGTAGTATAGATCCTAGGTACACCGGGGAGCTGTTTTTT.

This clone appeared once. J is TRBJ2-7 and V is TRBV5-1, with TRBD1 matching over 8 bases. The germline V gene encodes CDR1 SGHRS and CDR2 YFSETQ. The CDR3 has 14 residues. Trimming took 4 bases from V and 2 from J; bases not matched to a gene: 5. CDR3 protein: CASSPTGGAYEQYF. The CDR3 DNA is TGCGCCAGCAGCCCAACAGGGGGTGCCTACGAGCAGTACTTC.

This chain uses TRBV7-6 with TRBJ2-2; 14 bases are shared with TRBD2. Germline CDR1 is SGHVS and CDR2 is FNYEAQ. There are 17 residues in the CDR3. Trimming removed 4 bases from V and 2 bases from J; junction bases left unmatched: 3. The CDR3 sequence: CASSYGTSGSNTGELFF. The CDR3 bases are TGTGCCAGCAGCTACGGGACTAGCGGGAGTAACACCGGGGAGCTGTTTTTT.

This clone was counted a few times. The genes are TRBV11-2 and TRBJ2-5, with a weak D call TRBD1 (5 bases). Germline V gene data show CDR1 as SGHAT and CDR2 as FQNNGV. This CDR3 region has 14 residues. The V end lost 0 bases, the J end lost 7 bases, and 12 bases lay between the germline ends. CDR3 sequence: CASSLDWTQGTQYF. For the CDR3, the DNA is TGTGCCAGCAGCTTAGACTGGACCCAGGGGACCCAGTACTTC.

This rearrangement joins TRBV19 to TRBJ1-5; D not resolved. Trimming took 3 bases from V and 3 from J, leaving 12 bases between them. There are 15 residues in the CDR3. Germline CDR1 LNHDA, CDR2 SQIVND (reference sequence). CDR3 region: CASSIIATTNQPQHF. The CDR3 nucleotides read TGTGCCAGTAGTATCATCGCCACTACCAATCAGCCCCAGCATTTT.

The gene calls are TRBV18 and TRBJ1-1; D is uncertain. V lost 2 bases to trimming and J lost 0 bases, with 13 bases between them. The CDR3 extends over 16 amino acids. Germline V CDR1 and CDR2: KGHSH, LQKENI. The CDR3 protein is CASSPGRRIMNTEAFF. CDR3 DNA sequence: TGTGCCAGCTCACCAGGGCGCAGAATAATGAACACTGAAGCTTTCTTT.

The chain employs TRBV28 and TRBJ1-1; D not resolved. From germline, CDR1 is MDHEN and CDR2 SYDVKM. CDR3 size: 12 residues. The V end was cut by 7 bases, the J end by 4 bases, with 10 bases between. The CDR3 DNA reads TGTGCCAGCAAAGAGACGGGCACTGAAGCTTTCTTT. Encoded protein: CASKETGTEAFF.

The chain couples TRBV18 to TRBJ1-5; a possible D gene is TRBD1 (5 bases). This CDR3 is 15 amino acids long. V was trimmed by 8 bases and J by 7 bases, leaving 21 bases between them. The germline gives CDR1 KGHSH, CDR2 LQKENI. CDR3 bases: TGTGCCAGCGCCCAAGGAGGGGATGCTAACCAGCCCCAGCATTTT. It yields the protein CASAQGGDANQPQHF.

The chain joins TRBV19 to TRBJ2-4; no reliable D call. Trimming cost V 3 bases and J 0 bases, with 15 bases left between them. The CDR3 is 17 amino acids. Per the germline V gene, CDR1 is LNHDA and CDR2 is SQIVND (reference sequence). The CDR3 protein is CASSIPPSPLAKNIQYF. The DNA for the CDR3 is TGTGCCAGTAGTATTCCCCCCAGTCCATTAGCCAAAAACATTCAGTACTTC. Combining the CDR3 with reference TRBV19 and TRBJ2-4 gives the whole variable domain DGGITQSPKYLFRKEGQNVTLSCEQNLNHDAMYWYRQDPGQGLRLIYYSQIVNDFQKGDIAEGYSVSREKKESFPLTVTSAQKNPTAFYLCASSIPPSPLAKNIQYFGAGTRLSVL.

This chain connects TRBV19 to TRBJ1-5; no reliable D call. This CDR3 is built from 15 residues. The germline V gene encodes CDR1 LNHDA and CDR2 SQIVND (reference sequence). The V and J ends lost 6 bases and 2 bases respectively, with 14 bases between them. CDR3 DNA: TGTGCCAGTAGGGACTTTAGGACCGGCAATCAGCCCCAGCATTTT. It codes for CASRDFRTGNQPQHF.

J is TRBJ2-7 and V is TRBV27; a weak D match, TRBD1 (6 bases). Germline V gene data show CDR1 as MNHEY and CDR2 as SMNVEV (reference sequence). CDR3 size: 15 residues. Trimming left V 5 bases short and J 1 base short, with 15 bases between. The DNA of the CDR3 is TGTGCCAGCAGTGCCCAAGTAGGGGGATCCTACGAGCAGTACTTC. Residues: CASSAQVGGSYEQYF.

CDR3 DNA sequence: TGTGCCAGCAGCCCCTCCGGGACAGCTATTTCACCCCTCCACTTT. It specifies CASSPSGTAISPLHF. This chain uses TRBV7-3 with TRBJ1-6; 7 bases are shared with TRBD1. V gave up 5 bases and J gave up 9 bases; unmatched junction bases: 10. Looked up from germline, CDR1 is SGHTA and CDR2 is FQGTGA. This CDR3 comprises 15 residues.

This chain links TRBV10-3 with TRBJ1-5; 12 bases map to TRBD1. V was clipped by 2 bases and J by 6 bases; unmatched bases: 5. The germline gives CDR1 ENHRY, CDR2 SYGVKD. CDR3 length: 16 residues. In DNA form, the CDR3 reads TGTGCCATCAGTGAGCCGGGACAGGGGGCGCGTCAGCCCCAGCATTTT. Encoded protein: CAISEPGQGARQPQHF.

A few counts support this clone. The chain links TRBV12-3 or TRBV12-4 to TRBJ2-7; maybe TRBD2 (7 bases). CDR3 size: 13 residues. The V end was cut by 2 bases, the J end by 8 bases, with 13 bases between. The CDR3 DNA sequence: TGTGCCAGCAGTTTAACGGGGGGCGGGCAGCAGTACTTC. It translates to CASSLTGGGQQYF.

The genes are TRBV7-2 and TRBJ2-7, with TRBD2 matching 13 bases. CDR1 is SGHTA, CDR2 FQGNSA, per germline. V lost 6 bases to trimming and J lost 1 base; unmatched junction nucleotides: 12. The CDR3 consists of 18 residues. The CDR3 bases are TGTGCCAGCAGGATAAATGGACTAGCGGGAGTAGCGTCCTACGAGCAGTACTTC. Its protein is CASRINGLAGVASYEQYF.

The chain links TRBV25-1 to TRBJ2-1, with 15 bases aligning to TRBD2. Germline values: CDR1 MGHDK, CDR2 SYGVNS. V gave up 6 bases and J gave up 6 bases; unmatched junction bases: 12. This CDR3 spans 18 amino acids. CDR3 sequence: CASRGLPGLAGGTNEQFF. The CDR3 DNA follows: TGTGCCAGCAGAGGCCTTCCGGGACTAGCGGGAGGAACCAATGAGCAGTTCTTC.

This clone was seen more than once but under ten times. The chain has TRBV5-1 and TRBJ1-3; a possible D gene is TRBD1 (6 bases). CDR3 length: 14 amino acids. V lost 0 bases to trimming and J lost 4 bases, with 8 bases between them. Germline loops: CDR1 SGHRS, CDR2 YFSETQ. CDR3 residues: CASSLAGVGNTIYF. The CDR3 coding sequence is TGCGCCAGCAGCTTGGCAGGGGTCGGAAACACCATATATTTT.